One and the same sample provided the 26 T cell receptor beta chains below, sequenced in a study of shared clonotypes between healthy human individuals. Sequencing was performed with immunoSEQ multiplex PCR; in TCRdb, only in-frame clones are kept and a portion is missing. The sample shows roughly 2.4 million clones, under 97% of them seen only once. The material sequenced was naive CD4+ T cells sorted from blood. Regarding subset: CD45RA+ positively selected. All receptors come from a young man in good health.

V usage is TRBV9 and J usage is TRBJ2-5, with D possibly being TRBD2 (5 bases). CDR1 SGDLS and CDR2 YYNGEE come from the germline V gene. The germline V and J ends were trimmed by 0 bases and 5 bases, with 14 bases remaining between them. There are 15 residues in the CDR3. CDR3 sequence: CASSVDGLARETQYF. CDR3 bases: TGTGCCAGCAGCGTAGATGGCCTAGCCCGTGAGACCCAGTACTTC.

This chain connects TRBV2 to TRBJ2-7, with a tentative D call TRBD1 (6 bases). CDR1 SNHLY and CDR2 FYNNEI come from the germline V gene. The CDR3 covers 14 residues. V lost 6 bases and J 0 bases, leaving 12 bases between the germline ends. The CDR3 is CASSFGQTSYEQYF. The CDR3 coding sequence is TGTGCCAGCAGCTTCGGACAGACCTCCTACGAGCAGTACTTC.

Comments on this clone: This CDR3 is also generated by other DNA sequences in the sample. The chain has TRBV9 and TRBJ1-1; D gene unclear. The CDR3 contains 14 residues. Germline V gene lookup returns CDR1 SGDLS and CDR2 YYNGEE. V was cut by 0 bases and J by 1 base, with 7 bases left in between. The CDR3 loop is CASSVGPTNTEAFF. The CDR3 region has the DNA TGTGCCAGCAGCGTAGGGCCGACGAACACTGAAGCTTTCTTT.

This clone was detected only once. This chain connects TRBV2 to TRBJ2-1, with 13 positions matching TRBD2. V was clipped by 5 bases and J by 12 bases; unmatched bases: 4. Per germline, CDR1 SNHLY and CDR2 FYNNEI. This CDR3 is 13 amino acids long. CDR3 in DNA: TGTGCCAGCAGTCGACTAGCGGGGGGTTTGCAGTTCTTC. This translates into CASSRLAGGLQFF.

On this clone itself: Other DNA sequences in this specimen translate into the identical CDR3. The chain recombines TRBV7-2 with TRBJ1-1; D gene unclear. The CDR3 is made up of 14 amino acids. The V end was cut by 1 base, the J end by 2 bases, with 8 bases between. Germline CDR1 reads SGHTA; CDR2 reads FQGNSA. CDR3 sequence (DNA): TGTGCCAGCAGCTTAGGCGGCGCCAACACTGAAGCTTTCTTT. It encodes CASSLGGANTEAFF.

Worth noting for this clone: This CDR3 is also generated by other DNA sequences in the sample. The chain has TRBV30 and TRBJ2-7; 9 bases are shared with TRBD2. The germline V gene has CDR1 GTSNPN and CDR2 SVGIG (reference sequence). This CDR3 contains 14 residues. V dropped 3 bases and J dropped 1; count of bases not matched to a gene: 4. Here the CDR3 reads CAWRLAGGSYEQYF. The CDR3 DNA reads as TGTGCCTGGAGACTGGCGGGAGGGTCCTACGAGCAGTACTTC.

As for this clone: Germline is not matched at one junction end, which may reflect a read error. The genes are TRBV2 and TRBJ2-5; a weak D match, TRBD1 (5 bases). CDR3 length equals 13 residues. Germline CDR1 reads SNHLY; CDR2 reads FYNNEI. CDR3 bases: TGTGCCAGCAGAGAAGGGGTTCAAGAGACCCAGTACTTC. Amino acid sequence: CASREGVQETQYF.

The chain uses TRBV28 and TRBJ1-1, with TRBD1 identical over 8 bases. Per the germline V gene, CDR1 is MDHEN and CDR2 is SYDVKM. CDR3 length equals 14 residues. J lost 1 base, V lost 6 bases, and 4 bases had no gene match. The CDR3 region is CASSRTGWNTEAFF. The CDR3 DNA follows: TGTGCCAGCAGCCGGACAGGGTGGAACACTGAAGCTTTCTTT.

This clone was counted once. This chain connects TRBV19 to TRBJ2-7; 9 nucleotides line up with TRBD2. Germline V gives CDR1 LNHDA, CDR2 SQIVND (reference sequence). V gave up 3 bases and J gave up 3 bases; unmatched junction bases: 9. There are 16 residues in the CDR3. The CDR3 DNA reads as TGTGCCAGTAGTATCGTGGCGGGAGGGCCCATCTACGAGCAGTACTTC. Its protein is CASSIVAGGPIYEQYF.

The rearrangement uses TRBV6-1 and TRBJ1-2; D might be TRBD1 (5 bases). CDR3 length equals 13 residues. Germline V gene data show CDR1 as MNHNS and CDR2 as SASEGT. Deletions cut 5 bases from V and 4 bases from J, with 11 bases between. The CDR3 is CASSSGPFYGYTF. CDR3 DNA sequence: TGTGCCAGCAGTTCGGGGCCCTTCTATGGCTACACCTTC.

The rearrangement uses TRBV30 and TRBJ1-6; maybe TRBD1 (5 bases). From germline, CDR1 is GTSNPN and CDR2 SVGIG (reference sequence). V was shortened by 0 bases and J by 10 bases, with 13 bases between the two germline ends. This CDR3 spans 14 amino acids. The CDR3 DNA sequence: TGTGCCTGGAGTGTTGTAGGGGTGGGCTCACCCCTCCACTTT. Translating gives CAWSVVGVGSPLHF.

As concerns this clone: This sample also contains other DNA sequences that code for the same CDR3. The chain uses TRBV6-5 and TRBJ1-2; TRBD1 aligns across 7 bases. The CDR3 is made up of 12 amino acids. The junction had 2 bases not matched to a gene; V was cut back by 8 bases and J by 2 bases. The germline gives CDR1 MNHEY, CDR2 SVGAGI. In nucleotides, the CDR3 is TGTGCCAGCTCCAGGGGGAACTATGGCTACACCTTC. Residues: CASSRGNYGYTF.

The V and J genes are TRBV27 and TRBJ2-7; D remains unclear. Deletions cut 2 bases from V and 1 base from J, with 6 bases between. The germline gives CDR1 MNHEY, CDR2 SMNVEV (reference sequence). The CDR3 is 13 amino acids. The CDR3 DNA follows: TGTGCCAGCAGTTTACTGGATTCCTACGAGCAGTACTTC. This sequence encodes CASSLLDSYEQYF.

The chain couples TRBV11-2 to TRBJ2-2; either TRBD1 or TRBD2 may supply D (5 bases each). CDR3 length equals 15 residues. Germline V gives CDR1 SGHAT, CDR2 FQNNGV. V shed 7 bases and J shed 7 bases, with 19 bases lying between them. The CDR3 loop reads CASTLGTFLLGELFF. In DNA, the CDR3 is TGTGCCAGCACCCTAGGGACGTTCTTGCTCGGGGAGCTGTTTTTT.

The gene calls are TRBV4-3 and TRBJ2-7; D ambiguous. The length of the CDR3 is 16 residues. The germline CDR1 and CDR2 sequences are LGHNA and YSLEER. The V gene lost 1 base and the J gene lost 2 bases, with 15 bases spanning the gap. For the CDR3, the DNA is TGCGCCAGCAGCCAAGGGATTGTCGGTCTCACCTACGAGCAGTACTTC. This gives the protein CASSQGIVGLTYEQYF.

The chain employs TRBV2 and TRBJ2-2; TRBD2 matches 12 bases. Trimming took 6 bases from V and 1 from J; bases not matched to a gene: 6. Looked up from germline, CDR1 is SNHLY and CDR2 is FYNNEI. CDR3 length equals 17 residues. The CDR3, as DNA: TGTGCCAGCAGAGACTCTAGCGGGGGGGTGAACACCGGGGAGCTGTTTTTT. Translation gives CASRDSSGGVNTGELFF.

This clone was recorded only once. The chain joins TRBV4-1 to TRBJ1-2, with D perhaps TRBD1 (6 bases). The length of the CDR3 is 18 residues. Germline V gives CDR1 MGHRA, CDR2 YSYEKL. V was trimmed by 3 bases and J by 3 bases, leaving 23 bases between them. The CDR3 coding sequence is TGCGCCAGCAGCCACACTCTCCCGGACAGCTCCAGGGACTATGGCTACACCTTC. It is translated as CASSHTLPDSSRDYGYTF.

The chain combines TRBV7-2 with TRBJ2-7, with D maybe TRBD2 (6 bases). Germline V lookup: CDR1 SGHTA, CDR2 FQGNSA. The CDR3 loop spans 15 amino acids. Between the trimmed V and J ends, which lost 2 bases and 0 bases, there was a span of 11 bases. The CDR3 DNA sequence: TGTGCCAGCAGCTTATGGGCGGGGAACTCCTACGAGCAGTACTTC. Protein sequence: CASSLWAGNSYEQYF.

The V call is TRBV18, the J call TRBJ2-5; D is possibly TRBD2 (6 bases). Germline loops: CDR1 KGHSH, CDR2 LQKENI. V lost 3 bases to trimming and J lost 5 bases, with 16 bases between them. The CDR3 loop spans 15 amino acids. The CDR3: CASSPGGYPYETQYF. The CDR3 nucleotides are TGTGCCAGCTCACCGGGGGGTTATCCGTATGAGACCCAGTACTTC.

The chain combines TRBV7-8 with TRBJ2-7; D is undetermined. V was pared by 4 bases and J by 8 bases, with 15 bases between. The CDR3 loop spans 13 amino acids. The V gene's germline CDR1 is SGHVS and CDR2 FQNEAQ. The CDR3 DNA reads TGTGCCAGCAGCTCCATAGAGTTGACTCAGCAGTACTTC. It is translated as CASSSIELTQQYF.

V gene TRBV7-2 combines with J gene TRBJ1-5, with D tentatively TRBD1 (5 bases). This CDR3 region has 17 residues. V was shortened by 5 bases and J by 6 bases, with 23 bases between the two germline ends. Germline V gives CDR1 SGHTA, CDR2 FQGNSA. In nucleotides, the CDR3 is TGTGCCAGCAGCCCGTACAACTCCGCAGGGCCTGGTCAGCCCCAGCATTTT. Amino acids: CASSPYNSAGPGQPQHF.

This chain joins TRBV6-1 and TRBJ1-1; D possibly corresponds to TRBD1 (5 bases). This CDR3 contains 12 residues. V gave up 7 bases and J gave up 4 bases, with 10 bases separating them. Looked up from germline, CDR1 is MNHNS and CDR2 is SASEGT. The DNA for the CDR3 is TGTGCCAGCAATCCGAGGGGCACTGAAGCTTTCTTT. The encoded protein is CASNPRGTEAFF.

V gene TRBV5-1 combines with J gene TRBJ1-5; 8 bases are a match to TRBD1. The length of the CDR3 is 16 residues. V dropped 5 bases and J dropped 0; count of bases not matched to a gene: 7. In germline, CDR1 is SGHRS, CDR2 YFSETQ. CDR3 amino acids: CASRLGTGDSNQPQHF. Written as DNA, the CDR3 is TGCGCCAGCAGACTAGGGACAGGAGATAGCAATCAGCCCCAGCATTTT. Looking up the rest from reference TRBV5-1 and TRBJ1-5 gives the full variable domain: KAGVTQTPRYLIKTRGQQVTLSCSPISGHRSVSWYQQTPGQGLQFLFEYFSETQRNKGNFPGRFSGRQFSNSRSEMNVSTLELGDSALYLCASRLGTGDSNQPQHFGDGTRLSIL.

To note about this clone: Other DNA sequences in the same sample also yield this CDR3. J is TRBJ2-7 and V is TRBV5-1, with TRBD2 matching over 13 bases. This CDR3 is built from 15 residues. The germline V gene encodes CDR1 SGHRS and CDR2 YFSETQ. Trimming took 0 bases from V and 3 from J; bases not matched to a gene: 0. The DNA of the CDR3 is TGCGCCAGCAGCTTGGGGACTAGCGGGGGCTACGAGCAGTACTTC. Translation: CASSLGTSGGYEQYF.

The chain recombines TRBV7-9 with TRBJ2-7; TRBD2 matches at 8 bases. This CDR3 spans 14 amino acids. The germline V gene encodes CDR1 SEHNR and CDR2 FQNEAQ (reference sequence). Losses at the gene ends were 5 bases for V and 5 bases for J; bases not matched to a gene: 8. This CDR3 is CASSPGTSMHEQYF. In DNA, the CDR3 is TGTGCCAGCAGCCCCGGGACTAGTATGCACGAGCAGTACTTC.

With respect to this clone: The junction differs from germline at one of its ends, possibly a read error. J is TRBJ1-5 and V is TRBV7-2; D gene uncertain. The CDR3 loop spans 12 amino acids. Germline V gene lookup returns CDR1 SGHTA and CDR2 FQGNSA. CDR3 sequence: CASSLATGSQHF. CDR3 coding DNA: TGTGCCAGCAGCCTAGCCACCGGGTCCCAGCATTTT.